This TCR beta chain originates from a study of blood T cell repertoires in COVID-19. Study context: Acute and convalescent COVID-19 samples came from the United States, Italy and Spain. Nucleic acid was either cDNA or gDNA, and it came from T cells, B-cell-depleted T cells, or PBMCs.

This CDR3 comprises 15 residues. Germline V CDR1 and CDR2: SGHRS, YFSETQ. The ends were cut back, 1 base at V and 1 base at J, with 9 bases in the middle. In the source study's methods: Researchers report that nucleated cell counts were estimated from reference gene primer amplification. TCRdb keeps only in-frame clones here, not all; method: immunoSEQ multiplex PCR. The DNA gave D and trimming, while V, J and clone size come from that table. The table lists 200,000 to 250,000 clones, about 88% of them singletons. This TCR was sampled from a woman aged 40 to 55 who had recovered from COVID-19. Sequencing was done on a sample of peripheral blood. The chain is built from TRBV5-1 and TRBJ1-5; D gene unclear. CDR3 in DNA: TGCGCCAGCAGCTTGAACAGCCCCAGCAATCAGCCCCAGCATTTT. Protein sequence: CASSLNSPSNQPQHF.